This TCR beta chain comes out of a study of T cell changes during pregnancy in multiple sclerosis. V lost 0 bases to trimming and J lost 5 bases; unmatched junction nucleotides: 9. Germline assignment: CDR1 SGDLS and CDR2 YYNGEE. The CDR3 length is 16 residues. The repertoire was sequenced with immunoSEQ multiplex PCR; TCRdb's copy has only in-frame clones and lacks some. The data hold roughly 52,000 clones, with approximately 90% observed a single time. The V call is TRBV9, the J call TRBJ2-5; 8 nucleotides agree with TRBD1. The sequencing here drew on CD4+ T cells from peripheral blood mononuclear cells, taken in the first trimester of pregnancy. This sequence originates from a female donor with multiple sclerosis, enrolled in a pregnancy study. The CDR3 DNA reads as TGTGCCAGCAGCGTAGCTACCGGCAGGGGGCTTGAGACCCAGTACTTC. Translating it yields CASSVATGRGLETQYF.